Each of the 7 T cell receptor beta chains below was sequenced from the same sample in a study of cytomegalovirus exposure and HLA in healthy donors. The PCR employed 60 Vbeta primers together with 13 Jbeta primers. Produced via immunoSEQ multiplex PCR; TCRdb's table is partial and in-frame only. The sample holds some 200,000 clones, about two thirds seen once. The sample consisted of PBMCs. The receptors come from a man in his forties in good health and CMV-seropositive.

V is TRBV10-2 and J is TRBJ2-3, with D hard to call. Germline CDR1 is WSHSY and CDR2 is SAAADI. The CDR3 covers 12 residues. The V end was cut by 4 bases, the J end by 3 bases, with 5 bases between. Here the CDR3 DNA reads TGCGCCAGCAGTGCAGGAACAGATACGCAGTATTTT. Translating it yields CASSAGTDTQYF.

This clone showed up just a few times. The chain joins TRBV2 to TRBJ1-4; TRBD1 agrees at 7 bases. V lost 6 bases, J lost 5 bases, and 6 bases stayed unmatched. The CDR3 sequence is 14 residues long. Germline-derived CDR1 and CDR2 are SNHLY and FYNNEI. The CDR3 here is CASSGDSRNEKLFF. CDR3 nucleotide sequence: TGTGCCAGCAGCGGGGACAGCAGAAATGAAAAACTGTTTTTT.

There are a few counts of this clone. V gene TRBV11-2 combines with J gene TRBJ2-1, with TRBD2 matching over 12 bases. CDR1 SGHAT and CDR2 FQNNGV come from the germline V gene. V dropped 1 base and J dropped 9; count of bases not matched to a gene: 10. The CDR3 runs to 17 residues. The DNA of the CDR3 is TGTGCCAGCAGCTTAGCGCGGGCTAGCGGGGGGGCGGTTGAGCAGTTCTTC. This codes for CASSLARASGGAVEQFF. The entire variable domain, with the rest obtained from reference TRBV11-2 and TRBJ2-1, is as follows: EAGVAQSPRYKIIEKRQSVAFWCNPISGHATLYWYQQILGQGPKLLIQFQNNGVVDDSQLPKDRFSAERLKGVDSTLKIQPAKLEDSAVYLCASSLARASGGAVEQFFGPGTRLTVL.

The rearrangement uses TRBV5-1 and TRBJ2-5; TRBD2 aligns across 7 bases. CDR1 is SGHRS, CDR2 YFSETQ, per germline. Trimming removed 3 bases from V and 2 bases from J; junction bases left unmatched: 19. CDR3 length: 19 residues. The CDR3 loop is CASSWPSTSVSGGQETQYF. The CDR3 bases are TGCGCCAGCAGCTGGCCCTCCACTAGTGTGTCGGGGGGACAAGAGACCCAGTACTTC.

The chain links TRBV4-2 to TRBJ2-1, with D perhaps matching TRBD2 (5 bases). The CDR3 consists of 13 residues. Trimming shortened V by 0 bases and J by 15 bases, and 15 bases separated the two germline ends. Germline CDR1 is LGHNA and CDR2 is YNFKEQ. CDR3 sequence: CASSQDRSRAGFF. The DNA of the CDR3 is TGTGCCAGCAGCCAAGATCGGTCTAGGGCGGGGTTCTTC.

The chain recombines TRBV10-3 with TRBJ2-3, with 8 bases lining up with TRBD1. This CDR3 is 14 amino acids long. Per the germline V gene, CDR1 is ENHRY and CDR2 is SYGVKD. Trimming cost V 2 bases and J 4 bases; bases outside gene matches: 2. For the CDR3, the DNA is TGTGCCATCAGTGAGCCAGGGGGCGCAGATACGCAGTATTTT. Translating it yields CAISEPGGADTQYF.

CDR3 residues: CASSLQQGETDTQYF. CDR3 in DNA: TGTGCCAGCAGCTTACAACAGGGAGAGACAGATACGCAGTATTTT. The rearrangement links TRBV7-9 to TRBJ2-3, with D possibly being TRBD1 (6 bases). V gave up 2 bases and J gave up 3 bases, with 12 bases separating them. Germline V gene sequence: CDR1 SEHNR, CDR2 FQNEAQ (reference sequence). The CDR3 totals 15 residues.